Below, 25 T cell receptor beta chains from the same sample are listed, as sequenced in a study of PD-1 blockade in classical Hodgkin lymphoma. Assay: immunoSEQ multiplex PCR; the TCRdb copy retains only in-frame clones and omits some. The sample carries about 94,000 clones, nearly 90% recorded once. Patients all relapsed after autologous stem cell transplantation, and there was variation in brentuximab vedotin exposure. Sample: peripheral blood mononuclear cells (PBMCs), taken before the second cycle of nivolumab. These receptors were collected from a human donor with classical Hodgkin lymphoma.

This chain joins TRBV6-1 and TRBJ2-1; TRBD2 aligns across 16 bases. This CDR3 has 18 residues. The V and J ends lost 4 bases and 6 bases, in that order; junction bases with no gene match: 9. Germline CDR1 is MNHNS and CDR2 is SASEGT. CDR3 sequence reads: CASSAPGLAGGQFNEQFF. CDR3 coding DNA: TGTGCCAGCAGTGCCCCGGGACTAGCGGGGGGGCAGTTCAATGAGCAGTTCTTC.

The rearrangement joins TRBV10-3 to TRBJ1-5; D perhaps matches TRBD1 (5 bases). Germline values: CDR1 ENHRY, CDR2 SYGVKD. The CDR3 is made up of 13 amino acids. Trimming took 4 bases from V and 7 from J, leaving 11 bases between them. The CDR3 reads CAISGAGDQPQHF. The CDR3 coding sequence is TGTGCCATCAGTGGGGCGGGGGACCAGCCCCAGCATTTT.

The rearrangement uses TRBV7-8 and TRBJ1-1; D gene ambiguous. The length of the CDR3 is 15 residues. V gave up 5 bases and J gave up 3 bases, with 16 bases separating them. The germline gives CDR1 SGHVS, CDR2 FQNEAQ. The CDR3 here is CASSPMRTGHTEAFF. DNA for the CDR3: TGTGCCAGCAGCCCCATGAGGACGGGTCACACTGAAGCTTTCTTT.

The rearrangement links TRBV19 to TRBJ2-7; the match to TRBD1 covers 9 bases. The CDR3 runs 15 residues. Germline CDR1 reads LNHDA; CDR2 reads SQIVND (reference sequence). V shed 6 bases, J shed 6 bases, and the junction held 12 bases outside the gene matches. CDR3 residues: CASRQVGQGNSEQYF. The CDR3 DNA reads TGTGCCAGTAGGCAGGTAGGACAGGGGAACAGCGAGCAGTACTTC.

The V gene is TRBV7-6, the J gene TRBJ2-5; D gene ambiguous. CDR1 SGHVS and CDR2 FNYEAQ come from the germline V gene. The CDR3 has 16 amino acids. V was pared by 5 bases and J by 2 bases, with 18 bases between. In nucleotides, the CDR3 is TGTGCCAGCAGCCGTAAGGACCCGCGGCGTCAAGAGACCCAGTACTTC. Protein product: CASSRKDPRRQETQYF.

This clone was detected once. The J gene is TRBJ1-3, the V gene TRBV28, with D unclear. V was trimmed by 3 bases and J by 0 bases, leaving 9 bases between them. The CDR3 runs to 15 residues. CDR1 and CDR2 (germline): MDHEN, SYDVKM. The CDR3 DNA reads as TGTGCCAGCAGTTTTCGAATGAGCTCTGGAAACACCATATATTTT. It specifies CASSFRMSSGNTIYF. Based on the CDR3 plus reference TRBV28 and TRBJ1-3, the full variable domain is DVKVTQSSRYLVKRTGEKVFLECVQDMDHENMFWYRQDPGLGLRLIYFSYDVKMKEKGDIPEGYSVSREKKERFSLILESASTNQTSMYLCASSFRMSSGNTIYFGEGSWLTVV.

The genes are TRBV29-1 and TRBJ2-5, with D possibly TRBD2 on 5 matching bases. CDR1 SQVTM and CDR2 ANQGSEA come from the germline V gene. The CDR3 length is 14 residues. V was cut by 3 bases and J by 2 bases, with 13 bases left in between. CDR3 loop: CSVDVGVGQETQYF. CDR3 DNA: TGCAGCGTTGATGTGGGAGTGGGACAAGAGACCCAGTACTTC. Filled out from reference TRBV29-1 and TRBJ2-5, the complete variable domain reads SAVISQKPSRDICQRGTSLTIQCQVDSQVTMMFWYRQQPGQSLTLIATANQGSEATYESGFVIDKFPISRPNLTFSTLTVSNMSPEDSSIYLCSVDVGVGQETQYFGPGTRLLVL.

The chain recombines TRBV15 with TRBJ2-5, with D perhaps TRBD2 (5 bases). Trimming took off 6 bases at V and 5 bases at J, with 13 bases between the two ends. The CDR3 is 13 amino acids. Germline V gene data show CDR1 as LNHNV and CDR2 as YYDKDF (reference sequence). CDR3 sequence: CATSPSKGETQYF. CDR3 in DNA: TGTGCCACCAGTCCTAGCAAGGGTGAGACCCAGTACTTC.

The CDR3 is CASSEAMNTEAFF. The CDR3 nucleotides read TGTGCCAGCAGTGAAGCTATGAACACTGAAGCTTTCTTT. The chain uses TRBV6-1 and TRBJ1-1; unclear D gene. The CDR3 runs 13 residues. Germline V gene sequence: CDR1 MNHNS, CDR2 SASEGT. V was shortened by 0 bases and J by 0 bases, with 2 bases between the two germline ends.

The chain carries TRBV28 and TRBJ2-5; 10 nucleotides agree with TRBD2. CDR1 MDHEN and CDR2 SYDVKM come from the germline V gene. CDR3 length equals 17 residues. V lost 1 base, J lost 5 bases, and 10 bases stayed unmatched. The DNA for the CDR3 is TGTGCCAGCAGTTTATCGGCTAGCGGGAGTCTCGGTGAGACCCAGTACTTC. Its protein is CASSLSASGSLGETQYF.

CDR3 residues: CASRVQGSTNEKLFF. In DNA, the CDR3 is TGTGCCAGCAGGGTACAGGGATCTACTAATGAAAAACTGTTTTTT. The rearrangement uses TRBV28 and TRBJ1-4; D is possibly TRBD1 (6 bases). CDR1 MDHEN and CDR2 SYDVKM come from the germline V gene. The CDR3 runs to 15 residues. The V gene lost 6 bases and the J gene lost 2 bases, with 13 bases spanning the gap.

The chain couples TRBV2 to TRBJ1-3; D gene unclear. This CDR3 is built from 16 residues. Germline CDR1 is SNHLY and CDR2 is FYNNEI. V lost 1 base to trimming and J lost 0 bases, with 10 bases between them. CDR3: CASSEGWADSGNTIYF. DNA for the CDR3: TGTGCCAGCAGTGAAGGGTGGGCAGACTCTGGAAACACCATATATTTT. The variable domain in full, with the rest retrieved from reference TRBV2 and TRBJ1-3, is EPEVTQTPSHQVTQMGQEVILRCVPISNHLYFYWYRQILGQKVEFLVSFYNNEISEKSEIFDDQFSVERPDGSNFTLKIRSTKLEDSAMYFCASSEGWADSGNTIYFGEGSWLTVV.

In DNA form, the CDR3 reads TGTGCCAGCAGCTTATTCAAAAGGGCGGGCACAGATACGCAGTATTTT. Protein product: CASSLFKRAGTDTQYF. The chain uses TRBV11-2 and TRBJ2-3; no definite D call. CDR1 SGHAT and CDR2 FQNNGV come from the germline V gene. Trimming removed 2 bases from V and 1 base from J, with 13 bases in between. The CDR3 consists of 16 residues.

The genes are TRBV7-6 and TRBJ1-6; 9 nucleotides line up with TRBD1. V shed 3 bases, J shed 4 bases, and the junction held 4 bases outside the gene matches. The CDR3 covers 16 residues. The germline gives CDR1 SGHVS, CDR2 FNYEAQ. CDR3 sequence: CASSLDRGPYNSPLHF. The CDR3, as DNA: TGTGCCAGCAGCTTGGACAGGGGACCTTATAATTCACCCCTCCACTTT.

This chain connects TRBV6-1 to TRBJ1-5; no definite D call. Germline V gives CDR1 MNHNS, CDR2 SASEGT. Trimming stripped 6 bases from V and 0 bases from J, with 12 bases between. CDR3 size: 15 residues. DNA of the CDR3: TGTGCCAGCAGGGTAGAGAGACATAGCAATCAGCCCCAGCATTTT. This gives the protein CASRVERHSNQPQHF.

The chain recombines TRBV7-2 with TRBJ2-5, with D tentatively TRBD2 (7 bases). This CDR3 contains 15 residues. V lost 3 bases and J 5 bases, leaving 16 bases between the germline ends. Looked up from germline, CDR1 is SGHTA and CDR2 is FQGNSA. The CDR3, as DNA: TGTGCCAGCAGCTTGCGGAGGGGGGGCCGGGAGACCCAGTACTTC. Protein: CASSLRRGGRETQYF.

This clone showed up just once. V usage is TRBV9 and J usage is TRBJ1-1; D perhaps matches TRBD1 (5 bases). The ends were cut back, 4 bases at V and 6 bases at J, with 16 bases in the middle. Germline-derived CDR1 and CDR2 are SGDLS and YYNGEE. The CDR3 consists of 14 residues. This CDR3 reads CASSLEGFGAEAFF. The DNA for the CDR3 is TGTGCCAGCAGCCTCGAGGGGTTTGGAGCTGAAGCTTTCTTT.

Worth noting for this clone: A junction boundary mismatches the germline segment, possibly from a read error. The rearrangement joins TRBV7-9 to TRBJ2-7; 9 positions agree with TRBD2. The germline V gene has CDR1 SEHNR and CDR2 FQNEAQ (reference sequence). The CDR3 has 14 residues. The CDR3 nucleotides read TGTGCCAGCAGCCTAGCGGGGTTAGCCTACGAGCAGTACTTC. Protein product: CASSLAGLAYEQYF.

The genes are TRBV4-1 and TRBJ2-3, with TRBD1 as a possible D gene (6 bases). Germline values: CDR1 MGHRA, CDR2 YSYEKL. The length of the CDR3 is 16 residues. V was shortened by 0 bases and J by 2 bases, with 12 bases between the two germline ends. The CDR3, as DNA: TGCGCCAGCAGCCAAGAGCCGGGACAACCCACAGATACGCAGTATTTT. Protein product: CASSQEPGQPTDTQYF.

The chain is built from TRBV5-8 and TRBJ1-2; 12 positions agree with TRBD1. The V and J ends lost 0 bases and 6 bases, in that order; junction bases with no gene match: 9. CDR3 length: 17 residues. Germline values: CDR1 SGHTS, CDR2 YDEGEE. Here the CDR3 DNA reads TGTGCCAGCAGCTTGGGTTGGGACAGGGGGCTTAAGGATGGCTACACCTTC. Translated: CASSLGWDRGLKDGYTF.

The chain has TRBV19 and TRBJ2-7; D unresolved. Trimming cost V 2 bases and J 0 bases, with 5 bases left between them. This CDR3 region has 13 residues. Germline V CDR1 and CDR2: LNHDA, SQIVND (reference sequence). CDR3 sequence reads: CASSIHSSYEQYF. The CDR3 bases are TGTGCCAGTAGTATACACAGCTCCTACGAGCAGTACTTC.

The chain uses TRBV18 and TRBJ2-1, with 8 bases fitting TRBD1. Germline V gene data show CDR1 as KGHSH and CDR2 as LQKENI. CDR3 length equals 14 residues. Trimming took 6 bases from V and 1 from J; bases not matched to a gene: 2. DNA for the CDR3: TGTGCCAGCTCCCGACAGGGGTCCTACAATGAGCAGTTCTTC. As protein: CASSRQGSYNEQFF.

The chain has TRBV5-6 and TRBJ2-7; the match to TRBD2 covers 8 bases. This CDR3 is built from 14 residues. V shed 4 bases and J 3 bases; nucleotides not matched to a gene: 6. Germline CDR1 reads SGHDT; CDR2 reads YYEEEE. The CDR3 DNA is TGTGCCAGCAGCGCCGGACTAGCCGTCTACGAGCAGTACTTC. It yields the protein CASSAGLAVYEQYF.

The chain employs TRBV4-2 and TRBJ2-3; TRBD2 aligns across 12 bases. This CDR3 spans 17 amino acids. CDR1 is LGHNA, CDR2 YNFKEQ, per germline. The V and J ends lost 0 bases and 2 bases, in that order; junction bases with no gene match: 3. CDR3 amino acids: CASSQDLAGGPTDTQYF. The CDR3 bases are TGTGCCAGCAGCCAAGATCTAGCGGGGGGGCCCACAGATACGCAGTATTTT.

V is TRBV2 and J is TRBJ2-7, with 8 positions matching TRBD2. Germline lookup yields CDR1 SNHLY and CDR2 FYNNEI. This CDR3 region has 14 residues. Trimming removed 7 bases from V and 2 bases from J; junction bases left unmatched: 7. CDR3 sequence (DNA): TGTGCCAGCAAGGCTAGCGGGCTCACCTACGAGCAGTACTTC. Translating it yields CASKASGLTYEQYF.